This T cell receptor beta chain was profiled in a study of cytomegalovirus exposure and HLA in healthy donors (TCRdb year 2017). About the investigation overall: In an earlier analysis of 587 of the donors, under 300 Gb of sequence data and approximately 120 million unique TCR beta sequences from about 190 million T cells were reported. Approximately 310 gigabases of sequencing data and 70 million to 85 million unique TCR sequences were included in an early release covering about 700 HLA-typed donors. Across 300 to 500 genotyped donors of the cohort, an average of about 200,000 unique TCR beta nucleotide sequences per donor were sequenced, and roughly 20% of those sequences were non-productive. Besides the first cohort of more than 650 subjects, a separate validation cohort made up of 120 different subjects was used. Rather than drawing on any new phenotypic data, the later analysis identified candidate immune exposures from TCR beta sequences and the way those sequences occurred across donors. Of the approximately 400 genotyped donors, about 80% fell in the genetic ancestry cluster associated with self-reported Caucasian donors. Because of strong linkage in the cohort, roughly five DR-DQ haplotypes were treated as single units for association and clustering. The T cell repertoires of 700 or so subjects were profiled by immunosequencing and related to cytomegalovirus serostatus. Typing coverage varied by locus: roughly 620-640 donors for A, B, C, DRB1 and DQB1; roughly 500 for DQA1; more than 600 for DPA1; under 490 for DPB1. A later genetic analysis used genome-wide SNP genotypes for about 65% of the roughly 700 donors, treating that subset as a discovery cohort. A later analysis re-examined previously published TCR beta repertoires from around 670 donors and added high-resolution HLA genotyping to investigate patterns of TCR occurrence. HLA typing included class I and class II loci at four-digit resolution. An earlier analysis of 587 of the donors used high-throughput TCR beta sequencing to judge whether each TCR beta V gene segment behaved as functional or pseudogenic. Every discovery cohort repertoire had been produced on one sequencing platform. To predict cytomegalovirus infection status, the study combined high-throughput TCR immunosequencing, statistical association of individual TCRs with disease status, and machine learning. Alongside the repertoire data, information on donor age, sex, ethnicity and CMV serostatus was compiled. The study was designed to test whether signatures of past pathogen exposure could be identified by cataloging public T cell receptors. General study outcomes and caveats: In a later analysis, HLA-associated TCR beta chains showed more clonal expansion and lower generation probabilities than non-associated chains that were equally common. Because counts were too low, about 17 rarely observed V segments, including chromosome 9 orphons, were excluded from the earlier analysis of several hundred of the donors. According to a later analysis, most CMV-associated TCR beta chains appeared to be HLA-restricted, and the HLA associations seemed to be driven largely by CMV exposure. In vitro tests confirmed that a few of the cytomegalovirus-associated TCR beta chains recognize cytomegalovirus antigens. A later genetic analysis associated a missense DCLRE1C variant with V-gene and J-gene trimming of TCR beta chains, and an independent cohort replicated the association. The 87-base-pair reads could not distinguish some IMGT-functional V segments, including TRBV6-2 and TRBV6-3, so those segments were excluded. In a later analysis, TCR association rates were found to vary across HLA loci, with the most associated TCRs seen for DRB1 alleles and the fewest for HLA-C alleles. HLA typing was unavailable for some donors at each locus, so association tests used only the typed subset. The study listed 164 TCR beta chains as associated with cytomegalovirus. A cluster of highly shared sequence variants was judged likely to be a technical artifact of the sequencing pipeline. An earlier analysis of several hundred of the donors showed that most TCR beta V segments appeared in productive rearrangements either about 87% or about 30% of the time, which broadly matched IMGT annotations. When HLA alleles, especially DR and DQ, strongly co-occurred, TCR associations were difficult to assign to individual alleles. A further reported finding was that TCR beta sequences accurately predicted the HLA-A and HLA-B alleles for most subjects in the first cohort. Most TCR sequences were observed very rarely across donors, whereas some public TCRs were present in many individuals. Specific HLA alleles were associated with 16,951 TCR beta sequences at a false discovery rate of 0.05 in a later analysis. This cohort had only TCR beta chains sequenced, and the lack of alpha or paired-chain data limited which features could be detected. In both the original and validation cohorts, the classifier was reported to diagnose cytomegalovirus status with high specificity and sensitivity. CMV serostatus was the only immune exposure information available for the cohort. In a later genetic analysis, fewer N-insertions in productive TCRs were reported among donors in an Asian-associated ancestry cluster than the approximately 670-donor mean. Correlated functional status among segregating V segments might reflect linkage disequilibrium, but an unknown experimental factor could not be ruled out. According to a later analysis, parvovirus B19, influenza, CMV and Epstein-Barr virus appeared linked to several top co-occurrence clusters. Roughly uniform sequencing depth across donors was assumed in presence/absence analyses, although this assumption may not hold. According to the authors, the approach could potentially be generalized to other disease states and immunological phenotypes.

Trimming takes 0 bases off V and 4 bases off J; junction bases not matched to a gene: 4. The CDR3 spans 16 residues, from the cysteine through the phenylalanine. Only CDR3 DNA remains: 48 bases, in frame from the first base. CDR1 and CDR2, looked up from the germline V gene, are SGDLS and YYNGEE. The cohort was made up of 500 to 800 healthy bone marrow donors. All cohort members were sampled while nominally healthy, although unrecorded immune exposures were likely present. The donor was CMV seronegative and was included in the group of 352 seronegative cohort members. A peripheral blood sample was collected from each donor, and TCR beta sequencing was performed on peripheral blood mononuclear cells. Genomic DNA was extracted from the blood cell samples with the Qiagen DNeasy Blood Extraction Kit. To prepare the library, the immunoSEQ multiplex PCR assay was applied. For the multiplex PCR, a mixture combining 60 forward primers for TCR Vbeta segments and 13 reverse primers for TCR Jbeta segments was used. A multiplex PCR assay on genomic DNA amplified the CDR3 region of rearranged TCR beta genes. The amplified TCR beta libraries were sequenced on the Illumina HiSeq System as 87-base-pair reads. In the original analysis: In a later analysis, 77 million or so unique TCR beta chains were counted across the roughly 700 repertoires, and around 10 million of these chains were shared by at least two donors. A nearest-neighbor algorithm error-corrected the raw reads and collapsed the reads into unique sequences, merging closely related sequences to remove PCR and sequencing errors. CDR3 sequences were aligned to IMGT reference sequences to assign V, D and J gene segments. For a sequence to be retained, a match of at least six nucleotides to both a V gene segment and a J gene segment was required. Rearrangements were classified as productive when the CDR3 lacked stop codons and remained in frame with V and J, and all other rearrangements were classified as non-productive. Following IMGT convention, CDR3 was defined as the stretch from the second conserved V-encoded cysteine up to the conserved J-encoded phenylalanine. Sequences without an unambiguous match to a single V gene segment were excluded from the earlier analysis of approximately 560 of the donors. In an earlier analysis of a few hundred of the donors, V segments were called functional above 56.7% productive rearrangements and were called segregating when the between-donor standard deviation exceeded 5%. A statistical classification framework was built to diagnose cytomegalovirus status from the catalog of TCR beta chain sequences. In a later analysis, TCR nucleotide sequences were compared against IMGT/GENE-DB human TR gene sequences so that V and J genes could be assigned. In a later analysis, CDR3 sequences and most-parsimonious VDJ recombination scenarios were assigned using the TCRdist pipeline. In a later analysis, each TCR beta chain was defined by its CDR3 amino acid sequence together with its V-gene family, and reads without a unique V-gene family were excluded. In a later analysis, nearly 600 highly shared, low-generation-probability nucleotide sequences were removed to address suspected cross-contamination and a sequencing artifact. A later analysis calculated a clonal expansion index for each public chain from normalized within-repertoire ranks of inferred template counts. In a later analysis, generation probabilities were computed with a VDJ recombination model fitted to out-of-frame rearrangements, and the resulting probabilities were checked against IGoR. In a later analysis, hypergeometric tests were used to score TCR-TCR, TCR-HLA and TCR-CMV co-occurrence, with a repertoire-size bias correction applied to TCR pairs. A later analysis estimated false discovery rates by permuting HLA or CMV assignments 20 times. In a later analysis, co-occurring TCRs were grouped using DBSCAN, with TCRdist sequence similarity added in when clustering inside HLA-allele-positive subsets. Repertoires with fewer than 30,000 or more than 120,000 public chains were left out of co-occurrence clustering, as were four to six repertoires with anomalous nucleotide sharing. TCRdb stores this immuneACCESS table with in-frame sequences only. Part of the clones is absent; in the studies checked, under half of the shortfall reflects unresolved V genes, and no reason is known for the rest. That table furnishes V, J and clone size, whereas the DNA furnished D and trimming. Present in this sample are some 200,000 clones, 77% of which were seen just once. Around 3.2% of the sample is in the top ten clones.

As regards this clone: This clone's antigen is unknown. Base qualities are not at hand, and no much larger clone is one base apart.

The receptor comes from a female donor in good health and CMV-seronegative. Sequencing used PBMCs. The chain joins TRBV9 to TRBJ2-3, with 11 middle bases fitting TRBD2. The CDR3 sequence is CASSVGGSGGADTQYF. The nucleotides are TGTGCCAGCAGCGTAGGGGGTAGCGGGGGGGCAGATACGCAGTATTTT.